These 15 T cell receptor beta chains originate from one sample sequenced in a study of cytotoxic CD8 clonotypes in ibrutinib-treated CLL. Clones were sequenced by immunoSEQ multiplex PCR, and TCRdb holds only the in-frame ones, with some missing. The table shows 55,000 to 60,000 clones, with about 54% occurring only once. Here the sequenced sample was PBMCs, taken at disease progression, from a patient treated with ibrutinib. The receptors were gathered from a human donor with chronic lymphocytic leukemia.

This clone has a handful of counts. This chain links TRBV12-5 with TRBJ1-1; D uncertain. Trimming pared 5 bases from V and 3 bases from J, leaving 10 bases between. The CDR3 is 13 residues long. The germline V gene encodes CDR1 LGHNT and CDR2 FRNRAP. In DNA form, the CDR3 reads TGTGCTAGTGGTGTCGCGGCCCACACTGAAGCTTTCTTT. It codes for CASGVAAHTEAFF. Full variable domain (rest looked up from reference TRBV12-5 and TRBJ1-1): DARVTQTPRHKVTEMGQEVTMRCQPILGHNTVFWYRQTMMQGLELLAYFRNRAPLDDSGMPKDRFSAEMPDATLATLKIQPSEPRDSAVYFCASGVAAHTEAFFGQGTRLTVV.

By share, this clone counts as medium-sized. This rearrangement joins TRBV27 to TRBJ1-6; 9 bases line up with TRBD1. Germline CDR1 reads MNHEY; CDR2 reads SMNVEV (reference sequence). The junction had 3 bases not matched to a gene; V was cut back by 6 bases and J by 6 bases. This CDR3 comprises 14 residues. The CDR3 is CASSPQGANSPLHF. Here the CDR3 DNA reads TGTGCCAGCAGCCCACAGGGGGCTAATTCACCCCTCCACTTT.

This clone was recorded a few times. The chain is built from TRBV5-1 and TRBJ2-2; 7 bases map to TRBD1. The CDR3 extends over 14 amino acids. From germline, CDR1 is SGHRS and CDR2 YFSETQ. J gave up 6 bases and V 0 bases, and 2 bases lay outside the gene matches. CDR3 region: CASSLDTGAGELFF. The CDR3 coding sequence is TGCGCCAGCAGCTTGGATACAGGGGCCGGGGAGCTGTTTTTT.

Written as DNA, the CDR3 is TGTGCCAGCAGTTATAACAGGGGGACGGGCGAGCAGTACTTC. This gives the protein CASSYNRGTGEQYF. The chain has TRBV6-5 and TRBJ2-7; 8 bases are a match to TRBD1. With 3 bases clipped from V and 6 bases from J, the junction kept 7 bases outside the gene matches. Germline V CDR1 and CDR2: MNHEY, SVGAGI. The CDR3 has 14 residues.

CDR3 sequence (DNA): TGCGCCAGCAGCTACATGACAGCTGACTACGAGCAGTACTTC. The encoded protein is CASSYMTADYEQYF. The chain joins TRBV5-1 to TRBJ2-7, with a possible D match to TRBD1 (5 bases). The germline CDR1 and CDR2 sequences are SGHRS and YFSETQ. The V gene lost 3 bases and the J gene lost 3 bases, with 13 bases spanning the gap. This CDR3 comprises 14 residues.

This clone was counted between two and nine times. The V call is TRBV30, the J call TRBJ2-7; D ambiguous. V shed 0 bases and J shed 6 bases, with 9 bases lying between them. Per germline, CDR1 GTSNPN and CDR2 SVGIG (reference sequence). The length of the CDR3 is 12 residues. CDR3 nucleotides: TGTGCCTGGAGTGTACTAAGAGGCGAGCAGTACTTC. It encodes CAWSVLRGEQYF.

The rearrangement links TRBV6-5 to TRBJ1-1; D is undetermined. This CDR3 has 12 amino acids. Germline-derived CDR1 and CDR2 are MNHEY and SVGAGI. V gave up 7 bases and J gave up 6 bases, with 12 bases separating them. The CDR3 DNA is TGTGCCAGCACCCTACCCGGGTCTGAAGCTTTCTTT. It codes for CASTLPGSEAFF.

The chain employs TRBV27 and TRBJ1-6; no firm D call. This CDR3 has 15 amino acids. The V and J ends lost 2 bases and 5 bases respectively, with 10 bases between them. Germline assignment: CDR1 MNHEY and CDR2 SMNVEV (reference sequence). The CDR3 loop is CASSLGPANNSPLHF. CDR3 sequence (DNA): TGTGCCAGCAGTTTAGGCCCGGCTAATAATTCACCCCTCCACTTT.

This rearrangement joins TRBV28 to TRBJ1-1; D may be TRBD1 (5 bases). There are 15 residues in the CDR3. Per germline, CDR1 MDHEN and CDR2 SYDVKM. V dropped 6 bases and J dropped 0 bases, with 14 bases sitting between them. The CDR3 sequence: CASSSPQEMNTEAFF. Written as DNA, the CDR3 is TGTGCCAGCAGCTCACCACAGGAGATGAACACTGAAGCTTTCTTT.

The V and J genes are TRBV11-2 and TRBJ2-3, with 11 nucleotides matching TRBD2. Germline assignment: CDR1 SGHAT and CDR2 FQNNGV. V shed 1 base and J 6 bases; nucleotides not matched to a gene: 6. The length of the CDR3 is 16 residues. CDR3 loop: CASSLAASGRSDTQYF. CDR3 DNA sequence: TGTGCCAGCAGCTTAGCAGCTAGCGGGAGGTCGGATACGCAGTATTTT. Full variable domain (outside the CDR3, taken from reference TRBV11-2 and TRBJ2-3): EAGVAQSPRYKIIEKRQSVAFWCNPISGHATLYWYQQILGQGPKLLIQFQNNGVVDDSQLPKDRFSAERLKGVDSTLKIQPAKLEDSAVYLCASSLAASGRSDTQYFGPGTRLTVL.

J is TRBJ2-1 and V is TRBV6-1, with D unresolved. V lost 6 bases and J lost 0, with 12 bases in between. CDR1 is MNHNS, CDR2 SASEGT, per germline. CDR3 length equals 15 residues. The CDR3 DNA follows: TGTGCCAGCAGAGTAGCCAGCTACTCCTACAATGAGCAGTTCTTC. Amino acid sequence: CASRVASYSYNEQFF.

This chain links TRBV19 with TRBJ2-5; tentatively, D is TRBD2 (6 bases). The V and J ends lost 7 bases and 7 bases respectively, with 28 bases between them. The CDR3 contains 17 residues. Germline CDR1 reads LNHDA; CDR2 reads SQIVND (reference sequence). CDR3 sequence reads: CASTVSSVWPGVGTQYF. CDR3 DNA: TGTGCCAGTACTGTCAGTAGTGTCTGGCCGGGAGTTGGGACCCAGTACTTC.

This chain's CDR3 is CASSPPLLLAGGSEQFF. In DNA, the CDR3 is TGTGCCAGCTCACCACCGCTCTTACTAGCGGGAGGTAGTGAGCAGTTCTTC. The rearrangement links TRBV18 to TRBJ2-1, with 12 bases identical to TRBD2. The CDR3 covers 17 residues. V was pared by 0 bases and J by 9 bases, with 9 bases of the junction left unmatched. CDR1 KGHSH and CDR2 LQKENI come from the germline V gene.

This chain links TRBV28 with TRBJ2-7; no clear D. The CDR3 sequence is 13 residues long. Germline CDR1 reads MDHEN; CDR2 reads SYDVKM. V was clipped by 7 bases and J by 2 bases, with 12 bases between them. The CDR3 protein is CASTLTAPYEQYF. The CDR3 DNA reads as TGTGCCAGCACCCTTACGGCTCCCTACGAGCAGTACTTC.

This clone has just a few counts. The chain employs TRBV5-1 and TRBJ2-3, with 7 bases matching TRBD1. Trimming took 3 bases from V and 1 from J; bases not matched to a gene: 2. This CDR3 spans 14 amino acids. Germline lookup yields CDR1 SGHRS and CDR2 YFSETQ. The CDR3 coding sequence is TGCGCCAGCAGCTCTGGACAGGGCACAGATACGCAGTATTTT. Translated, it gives CASSSGQGTDTQYF. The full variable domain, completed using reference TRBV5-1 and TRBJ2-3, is KAGVTQTPRYLIKTRGQQVTLSCSPISGHRSVSWYQQTPGQGLQFLFEYFSETQRNKGNFPGRFSGRQFSNSRSEMNVSTLELGDSALYLCASSSGQGTDTQYFGPGTRLTVL.